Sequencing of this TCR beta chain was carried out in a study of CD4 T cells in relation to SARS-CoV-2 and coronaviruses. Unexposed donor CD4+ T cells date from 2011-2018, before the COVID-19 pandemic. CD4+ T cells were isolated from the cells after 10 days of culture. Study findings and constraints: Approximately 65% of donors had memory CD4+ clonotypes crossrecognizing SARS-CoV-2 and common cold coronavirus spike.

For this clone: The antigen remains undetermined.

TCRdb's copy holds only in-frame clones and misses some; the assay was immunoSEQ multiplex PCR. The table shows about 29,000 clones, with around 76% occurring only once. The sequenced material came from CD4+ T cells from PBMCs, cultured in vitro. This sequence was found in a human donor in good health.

The CDR3 reads CASSLTREAYAFF. The CDR3 DNA is TGTGCCAGCAGCTTAACGAGAGAGGCGTATGCTTTCTTT. The gene calls are TRBV7-2 and TRBJ1-1; no clear D. This CDR3 has 13 amino acids. The germline V gene has CDR1 SGHTA and CDR2 FQGNSA. The V end lost 2 bases, the J end lost 11 bases, and 15 bases lay between the germline ends.